Listed here are 19 T cell receptor beta chains from one sample, sequenced in a study of cytomegalovirus exposure and HLA in healthy donors (dated by TCRdb to 2016 to 2017). The library was produced with the immunoSEQ multiplex PCR assay. A mixture of 60 forward primers for TCR Vbeta segments and 13 reverse primers for TCR Jbeta segments was used in the multiplex PCR. Held by TCRdb, this immuneACCESS table contains in-frame sequences only and omits some clones. Under half of the omission traces to an unresolved V gene where checked; the cause of the rest is unknown. This sample lists about 160,000 clones; 78% were detected once. 1.1% to 1.5% of the sample is in the top ten clones. Sequenced: PBMCs. These receptors were collected from a male donor in good health and CMV-seronegative.

The chain combines TRBV30 with TRBJ1-6; 11 bases are a match to TRBD1. CDR1 and CDR2 from the germline V gene are GTSNPN and SVGIG (reference sequence). The trim removed 1 base at V and 10 bases at J, leaving 9 bases unmatched. The CDR3 covers 16 residues. The CDR3, as DNA: TGTGCCTGGAGTGACCCTACCGGGACAGGGGGGTCACCCCTCCACTTT. This codes for CAWSDPTGTGGSPLHF.

Here the CDR3 DNA reads TGTGCCAGCAGCCCTGGGACAGGAGGCACTGAAGCTTTCTTT. Its protein is CASSPGTGGTEAFF. The genes are TRBV7-6 and TRBJ1-1; 8 positions match TRBD1. Per the germline V gene, CDR1 is SGHVS and CDR2 is FNYEAQ. Trimming took 5 bases from V and 4 from J; bases not matched to a gene: 6. This CDR3 contains 14 residues.

In this sample, this clone turned up a few times. J is TRBJ2-3 and V is TRBV2; a weak D match, TRBD2 (5 bases). The germline V gene has CDR1 SNHLY and CDR2 FYNNEI. The CDR3 is 16 amino acids. V was pared by 7 bases and J by 3 bases, with 20 bases between. CDR3 in DNA: TGTGCCAGCACCCCAACTGAGGGTAGAAAGACAGATACGCAGTATTTT. This encodes CASTPTEGRKTDTQYF.

This chain links TRBV6-5 with TRBJ2-5; D perhaps matches TRBD2 (5 bases). The germline gives CDR1 MNHEY, CDR2 SVGAGI. This CDR3 contains 14 residues. Trimming shortened V by 0 bases and J by 4 bases, and 9 bases separated the two germline ends. In DNA, the CDR3 is TGTGCCAGCAGTTACTCAGGTGGGAGAGAGACCCAGTACTTC. Translating it yields CASSYSGGRETQYF.

The chain uses TRBV25-1 and TRBJ1-6; 8 bases fit TRBD1. The germline gives CDR1 MGHDK, CDR2 SYGVNS. The CDR3 spans 16 residues. The junction had 13 bases not matched to a gene; V was cut back by 4 bases and J by 11 bases. CDR3: CASSADRALGGAPLHF. CDR3 DNA sequence: TGTGCCAGCAGTGCGGACAGGGCTCTGGGGGGAGCACCCCTCCACTTT.

The V and J genes are TRBV4-3 and TRBJ2-1; TRBD1 matches 11 bases. The CDR3 spans 16 residues. Germline CDR1 and CDR2: LGHNA and YSLEER. Germline trimming cut 3 bases from V and 6 bases from J; bases unmatched to any gene: 7. The CDR3, as DNA: TGCGCCAGCAGCCACGTCCGGGACAGGGGGATCAATGAGCAGTTCTTC. Encoded protein: CASSHVRDRGINEQFF.

The chain links TRBV6-1 to TRBJ2-7, with D tentatively TRBD1 (5 bases). The CDR3 is 16 amino acids. The germline V gene encodes CDR1 MNHNS and CDR2 SASEGT. V dropped 1 base and J dropped 0 bases, with 13 bases sitting between them. DNA of the CDR3: TGTGCCAGCAGTGAAGGGACAACCCCTACCTCCTACGAGCAGTACTTC. Protein sequence: CASSEGTTPTSYEQYF.

This clone occurred a few times. The genes are TRBV14 and TRBJ1-2, with 7 bases that match TRBD1. The germline V gene has CDR1 SGHDN and CDR2 FVKESK. Trimming at V came to 0 bases and at J to 9 bases, leaving 7 bases not matched to a gene. The CDR3 consists of 14 residues. The CDR3 loop reads CASSQDWSGGSYTF. CDR3 DNA sequence: TGTGCCAGCAGCCAAGATTGGTCAGGGGGGAGCTACACCTTC.

CDR3 DNA: TGTGCCAGCAGCCCGCGGGGGGGCGAAGGGAATGAGCAGTTCTTC. This encodes CASSPRGGEGNEQFF. The rearrangement joins TRBV7-9 to TRBJ2-1; 9 bases map to TRBD2. The CDR3 covers 15 residues. In germline, CDR1 is SEHNR, CDR2 FQNEAQ (reference sequence). J gave up 7 bases and V 5 bases, and 9 bases lay outside the gene matches.

Points on this clone: Other DNA sequences in this sample translate to the same CDR3. The V gene is TRBV19, the J gene TRBJ2-7, with 7 bases lining up with TRBD1. The CDR3 spans 13 residues. Trimming cost V 3 bases and J 5 bases; bases outside gene matches: 4. Germline CDR1 LNHDA, CDR2 SQIVND (reference sequence). The CDR3 region is CASSMGQSDEQYF. The CDR3 nucleotides are TGTGCCAGTAGTATGGGACAGTCGGACGAGCAGTACTTC.

The chain uses TRBV7-3 and TRBJ2-1; D call uncertain. The V gene lost 6 bases and the J gene lost 9 bases, with 12 bases spanning the gap. There are 12 residues in the CDR3. Germline V gene sequence: CDR1 SGHTA, CDR2 FQGTGA. In DNA form, the CDR3 reads TGTGCCAGCAGTGAAACCGCAGGTGAGCAGTTCTTC. Protein sequence: CASSETAGEQFF.

The J gene is TRBJ2-1, the V gene TRBV28, with D maybe TRBD1 (5 bases). Germline loops: CDR1 MDHEN, CDR2 SYDVKM. The CDR3 is 20 amino acids. The V end lost 7 bases, the J end lost 0 bases, and 28 bases lay between the germline ends. CDR3 sequence (DNA): TGTGCCAGCAAGAACTTTGGAATGGGGCAGACAACCCACTCCTACAATGAGCAGTTCTTC. Translation: CASKNFGMGQTTHSYNEQFF.

J is TRBJ1-5 and V is TRBV6-5, with D maybe TRBD1 (6 bases). Germline V gene sequence: CDR1 MNHEY, CDR2 SVGAGI. The CDR3 length is 14 residues. Trimming shortened V by 8 bases and J by 4 bases, and 15 bases separated the two germline ends. The CDR3 region is CASREGGGNQPQHF. In DNA, the CDR3 is TGTGCCAGCCGGGAGGGGGGCGGTAATCAGCCCCAGCATTTT.

V usage is TRBV5-4 and J usage is TRBJ2-1, with a weak D call TRBD2 (6 bases). The length of the CDR3 is 15 residues. The V end was cut by 2 bases, the J end by 2 bases, with 11 bases between. Germline lookup yields CDR1 SGHNT and CDR2 YYREEE (reference sequence). In nucleotides, the CDR3 is TGTGCCAGCAGCTTTAATTGGGGGGCCTACAATGAGCAGTTCTTC. Its protein product is CASSFNWGAYNEQFF.

CDR3 nucleotide sequence: TGTGCCAGCAGTGATGTAGCGGGGTACTCCGAGCAGTACTTC. The encoded protein is CASSDVAGYSEQYF. This chain uses TRBV6-1 with TRBJ2-7; 8 bases match TRBD2. With 3 bases clipped from V and 6 bases from J, the junction kept 7 bases outside the gene matches. This CDR3 has 14 residues. Per the germline V gene, CDR1 is MNHNS and CDR2 is SASEGT.

The chain uses TRBV5-6 and TRBJ2-2; TRBD1 aligns across 10 bases. J gave up 3 bases and V 0 bases, and 2 bases lay outside the gene matches. Germline CDR1 SGHDT, CDR2 YYEEEE. This CDR3 spans 16 amino acids. For the CDR3, the DNA is TGTGCCAGCAGCTTGGTAGGGACAGGGGACACCGGGGAGCTGTTTTTT. Its protein product is CASSLVGTGDTGELFF.

The V call is TRBV5-6, the J call TRBJ2-5; 11 bases match TRBD2. V shed 4 bases, J shed 1 base, and the junction held 3 bases outside the gene matches. Germline CDR1 and CDR2: SGHDT and YYEEEE. This CDR3 is 15 amino acids long. The CDR3 sequence: CASSSSGGAQETQYF. CDR3 DNA sequence: TGTGCCAGCAGCAGTAGCGGGGGGGCCCAAGAGACCCAGTACTTC.

The rearrangement uses TRBV6-5 and TRBJ1-5; 8 nucleotides align to TRBD1. This CDR3 contains 14 residues. Per germline, CDR1 MNHEY and CDR2 SVGAGI. After removal of 6 bases from V and 7 bases from J, the junction contained 8 bases not matched to a gene. CDR3 sequence: CASSLDREDQPQHF. The CDR3 coding sequence is TGTGCCAGCAGCCTGGACAGGGAGGACCAGCCCCAGCATTTT.

The rearrangement links TRBV6-5 to TRBJ1-2; 7 positions agree with TRBD1. J lost 5 bases, V lost 1 base, and 7 bases had no gene match. The germline gives CDR1 MNHEY, CDR2 SVGAGI. This CDR3 is 15 amino acids long. CDR3 nucleotides: TGTGCCAGCAGTTACTTGGGACAGCCGGGGTATGGCTACACCTTC. Protein product: CASSYLGQPGYGYTF.